The following is a TCR beta chain sequence with its context. The sample is drawn from a study of OX40 agonist ivuxolimab in advanced cancers. This CDR3 is 16 amino acids long. Libraries were prepared by immunoSEQ multiplex PCR; TCRdb keeps only in-frame clonotypes and omits some of them. The data contain under 35,000 clones, approximately 80% of them singletons. Sequencing was performed on CD4+ or CD8+ T cells sorted from blood, taken in a trial of the OX40 agonist ivuxolimab. This rearrangement joins TRBV21-1 to TRBJ2-3; TRBD1, the table's D call, was not compared with the DNA. TRBV21-1 is a recognized pseudogene. The sequence was collected from an adult with an advanced solid tumor such as melanoma, head and neck, liver or kidney cancer. The CDR3 nucleotides are TGTGCCAGCAGCAAAAGAAACAGGCCCAGCACAGATACGCAGTATTTT. The encoded protein is CASSKRNRPSTDTQYF.